This T cell receptor (beta chain) is drawn from a study of neurological immune-mediated disorders. The CDR3 contains 14 residues. The V gene lost 2 bases and the J gene lost 4 bases, with 9 bases spanning the gap. The V gene's germline CDR1 is SGHTA and CDR2 FQGTGA. This clonotype was observed many times. TCRdb re-analysed the 5' RACE reads in MiXCR, keeping a single row per CDR3 protein. The table includes about 30,000 distinct CDR3 sequences, approximately 5% detected once. Sequencing was done on a sample of CD4+ T cells from blood. The TCR originated in a woman in her fifties or sixties in good health. The chain joins TRBV7-3 to TRBJ2-1; D unresolved. The CDR3 protein is CASSLSDLYNEQFF. CDR3 sequence (DNA): TGTGCCAGCAGCTTATCGGACCTGTACAATGAGCAGTTCTTC.